Reported below is one T cell receptor (beta chain). Its antigen is unknown. The CDR3 contains 17 residues. The PCR was carried out with 60 Vbeta primers and 13 Jbeta primers. Generated by immunoSEQ multiplex PCR, the TCRdb table keeps only in-frame clones and is missing some. The listing records tens of thousands of clones. The source of the sample is a study of cytomegalovirus exposure and HLA in healthy donors. Study-wide points: Presence/absence analyses treated sequencing depth as roughly uniform across donors. Cytomegalovirus-associated TCR beta chains were listed, numbering 150 to 200. An observed cluster of highly shared sequence variants was recorded as a likely sequencing artifact. For TCR beta chains, V- and J-gene trimming was later linked to a missense DCLRE1C variant.

The sample taken for sequencing was PBMCs. The chain links TRBV1 to TRBJ2-7; TRBD1 is taken as the D call from the table, unchecked against the DNA. TRBV1 has pseudogene status. This receptor was obtained from a woman aged 30 to 39 in good health and CMV-seropositive. CDR3 coding DNA: TGCACCAGCAGCCACGGGACAGGGGAAGTTCCCTCCTACGAGCAGTACTTC. Translated, it gives CTSSHGTGEVPSYEQYF.